This T cell receptor (beta chain) was obtained from a study of cytomegalovirus exposure and HLA in healthy donors. Findings of the study overall: A likely sequencing artifact accounted for one observed cluster of highly shared sequence variants.

In the case of this clone: Its antigen is currently unknown.

The length of the CDR3 is 13 residues. J gave up 8 bases and V 10 bases, and 8 bases lay outside the gene matches. Germline assignment: CDR1 ENHRY and CDR2 SYGVKD. PCR amplification relied on 60 Vbeta primers (plus 13 Jbeta primers). Libraries were prepared by immunoSEQ multiplex PCR; TCRdb keeps only in-frame clonotypes and omits some of them. Of about 200,000 clones listed, roughly 78% are singletons. This receptor was taken from a woman aged 25 to 39 in good health and CMV-seropositive. The chain carries TRBV10-3 and TRBJ1-4; 9 nucleotides line up with TRBD1. The source material was PBMCs. The chain's CDR3 is CASTGDRAEKLFF. For the CDR3, the DNA is TGTGCCAGTACAGGGGACAGGGCCGAAAAACTGTTTTTT.